Listed here is a single T cell receptor beta chain. Its antigen is still unknown. The junction had 7 bases not matched to a gene; V was cut back by 3 bases and J by 1 base. CDR1 DFQATT and CDR2 SNEGSKA come from the germline V gene (reference sequence). CDR3 length: 15 residues. Each CDR3 protein gets one entry after TCRdb re-called the RT-PCR reads with MiXCR. Altogether 450,000 to 600,000 distinct CDR3 sequences are present, about 15% being singletons, with the ten largest covering 3% to 3.5%. The data were taken from a study of response to subunit inactivated influenza vaccine. Study-level results: Authors suggested seasonal influenza vaccinations each recruit few new T cells.

The receptor was derived from a man aged 45 to 75 who received an inactivated influenza vaccine. The specimen was CD4+ T cells sorted from PBMCs, collected less than 30 months after vaccination. The J gene is TRBJ2-3, the V gene TRBV20-1; 7 nucleotides match TRBD2. The CDR3, as DNA: TGCAGTGCTAGCATATGGACTAGTCGCACAGATACGCAGTATTTT. It codes for CSASIWTSRTDTQYF.